These 20 T cell receptor beta chains came from one sample sequenced in a study of cytomegalovirus exposure and HLA in healthy donors. The study ran its PCR with 60 Vbeta and 13 Jbeta primers. This table comes from immunoSEQ multiplex PCR, and its TCRdb copy is limited to in-frame clones, with some not included. The table includes 150,000 or so clones, roughly four fifths detected once. The sequenced sample was PBMCs. These receptors were obtained from a woman in her thirties or forties in good health and CMV-seronegative.

This clone was recorded only once. The chain couples TRBV5-1 to TRBJ2-6; D is ambiguous. V shed 6 bases and J shed 2 bases, with 12 bases lying between them. Germline V gene lookup returns CDR1 SGHRS and CDR2 YFSETQ. The CDR3 loop spans 15 amino acids. CDR3 region: CASTPDTPGANVLTF. CDR3 nucleotide sequence: TGCGCCAGCACCCCTGACACCCCTGGGGCCAACGTCCTGACTTTC.

The V call is TRBV7-3, the J call TRBJ2-5, with 7 bases lining up with TRBD2. Germline trimming cut 3 bases from V and 4 bases from J; bases unmatched to any gene: 2. The CDR3 has 13 amino acids. Germline CDR1 SGHTA, CDR2 FQGTGA. CDR3 sequence reads: CASSFSGVETQYF. DNA of the CDR3: TGTGCCAGCAGCTTCAGCGGGGTAGAGACCCAGTACTTC. Full variable domain (outside the CDR3, taken from reference TRBV7-3 and TRBJ2-5): GAGVSQTPSNKVTEKGKYVELRCDPISGHTALYWYRQSLGQGPEFLIYFQGTGAADDSGLPNDRFFAVRPEGSVSTLKIQRTERGDSAVYLCASSFSGVETQYFGPGTRLLVL.

In its sample, this clone was seen a few times. V and J are TRBV10-3 and TRBJ2-5; 7 positions match TRBD2. V lost 7 bases to trimming and J lost 2 bases; unmatched junction nucleotides: 4. The CDR3 runs 13 residues. Germline loops: CDR1 ENHRY, CDR2 SYGVKD. In DNA, the CDR3 is TGTGCCATCATGGGGAGGGATCAAGAGACCCAGTACTTC. Protein sequence: CAIMGRDQETQYF.

This clone was counted once. The rearrangement links TRBV7-3 to TRBJ1-1, with D tentatively TRBD1 (5 bases). The CDR3 totals 13 residues. The ends were cut back, 5 bases at V and 1 base at J, with 8 bases in the middle. The germline gives CDR1 SGHTA, CDR2 FQGTGA. Written as DNA, the CDR3 is TGTGCCAGCAGCAGGGGAGGGAACACTGAAGCTTTCTTT. Encoded protein: CASSRGGNTEAFF. The whole variable domain, filled in from reference TRBV7-3 and TRBJ1-1, reads GAGVSQTPSNKVTEKGKYVELRCDPISGHTALYWYRQSLGQGPEFLIYFQGTGAADDSGLPNDRFFAVRPEGSVSTLKIQRTERGDSAVYLCASSRGGNTEAFFGQGTRLTVV.

The rearrangement joins TRBV2 to TRBJ2-1; D gene ambiguous. Germline loops: CDR1 SNHLY, CDR2 FYNNEI. This CDR3 spans 11 amino acids. V was pared by 6 bases and J by 10 bases, with 10 bases between. In DNA form, the CDR3 reads TGTGCCAGCAGCTCGCAGAGGGAGCAGTTCTTC. Translation: CASSSQREQFF.

This chain uses TRBV7-9 with TRBJ2-5; D perhaps matches TRBD2 (8 bases). The V end was cut by 1 base, the J end by 5 bases, with 14 bases between. Germline V gives CDR1 SEHNR, CDR2 FQNEAQ (reference sequence). The CDR3 totals 15 residues. CDR3 sequence: CASSLGVAGQETQYF. Written as DNA, the CDR3 is TGTGCCAGCAGCTTAGGGGTAGCGGGACAGGAGACCCAGTACTTC.

The chain carries TRBV20-1 and TRBJ2-1; no clear D. This CDR3 has 11 amino acids. The ends were cut back, 7 bases at V and 8 bases at J, with 12 bases in the middle. CDR1 DFQATT and CDR2 SNEGSKA come from the germline V gene (reference sequence). DNA for the CDR3: TGCAGTGTCGACCGACTCGATGAGCAGTTCTTC. This encodes CSVDRLDEQFF.

The chain carries TRBV2 and TRBJ2-2, with TRBD2 matching over 16 bases. J lost 0 bases, V lost 6 bases, and 1 base had no gene match. In germline, CDR1 is SNHLY, CDR2 FYNNEI. The CDR3 is made up of 17 amino acids. The CDR3 DNA reads TGTGCCAGCAGGGGGACTAGCGGGAGGGCGAACACCGGGGAGCTGTTTTTT. Translation: CASRGTSGRANTGELFF.

J is TRBJ1-5 and V is TRBV2; 11 bases are shared with TRBD1. The CDR3 has 15 residues. V trimming: 5 bases; J trimming: 7 bases; junction bases outside the gene matches: 7. CDR1 is SNHLY, CDR2 FYNNEI, per germline. For the CDR3, the DNA is TGTGCCAGCAGTCCCGGACAGGGGGCAGGCCAGCCCCAGCATTTT. Amino acids: CASSPGQGAGQPQHF. The variable domain in full, completed from reference TRBV2 and TRBJ1-5, reads EPEVTQTPSHQVTQMGQEVILRCVPISNHLYFYWYRQILGQKVEFLVSFYNNEISEKSEIFDDQFSVERPDGSNFTLKIRSTKLEDSAMYFCASSPGQGAGQPQHFGDGTRLSIL.

This clone was observed a handful of times. This chain joins TRBV7-8 and TRBJ2-7; the match to TRBD2 covers 9 bases. Germline trimming cut 0 bases from V and 2 bases from J; bases unmatched to any gene: 2. Germline values: CDR1 SGHVS, CDR2 FQNEAQ. The CDR3 has 15 residues. The CDR3 spells CASSLASGRTYEQYF. The CDR3 bases are TGTGCCAGCAGCTTAGCAAGCGGGAGGACCTACGAGCAGTACTTC.

The V call is TRBV14, the J call TRBJ2-5; D is perhaps TRBD2 (6 bases). CDR1 SGHDN and CDR2 FVKESK come from the germline V gene. V was pared by 0 bases and J by 7 bases, with 15 bases between. The CDR3 length is 15 residues. The CDR3 region has the DNA TGTGCCAGCAGCCAAGATTTGCCCAACGGGGGGACCCAGTACTTC. Translating it yields CASSQDLPNGGTQYF.

The rearrangement uses TRBV5-1 and TRBJ2-1; 10 nucleotides match TRBD2. Trimming cost V 4 bases and J 6 bases; bases outside gene matches: 4. The CDR3 extends over 14 amino acids. Germline CDR1 and CDR2: SGHRS and YFSETQ. Here the CDR3 reads CASSPGLAVNEQFF. Written as DNA, the CDR3 is TGCGCCAGCAGCCCCGGACTAGCGGTCAATGAGCAGTTCTTC.

This clone showed up just a few times. The rearrangement uses TRBV5-1 and TRBJ1-1; TRBD1 agrees at 8 bases. The germline V gene has CDR1 SGHRS and CDR2 YFSETQ. V lost 4 bases and J lost 4; bases outside the gene matches: 6. This CDR3 is built from 14 residues. CDR3 loop: CASSAGQGATEAFF. The CDR3 DNA sequence: TGCGCCAGCAGCGCAGGACAGGGTGCCACTGAAGCTTTCTTT.

This chain joins TRBV5-1 and TRBJ2-5, with D possibly matching TRBD1 (6 bases). There are 14 residues in the CDR3. CDR1 and CDR2 (germline): SGHRS, YFSETQ. With 3 bases removed from V and 2 bases from J, the gap between germline ends came to 11 bases. The CDR3 region has the DNA TGCGCCAGCAGCTCCGGACAGAAACAAGAGACCCAGTACTTC. This gives the protein CASSSGQKQETQYF.

V is TRBV30 and J is TRBJ2-1; D is perhaps TRBD1 (6 bases). V dropped 3 bases and J dropped 5 bases, with 14 bases sitting between them. The CDR3 has 14 amino acids. CDR1 and CDR2 (germline): GTSNPN, SVGIG (reference sequence). The CDR3 loop is CAWRGAVFNNEQFF. The CDR3 DNA reads as TGTGCCTGGAGGGGGGCGGTATTTAACAATGAGCAGTTCTTC.

This chain connects TRBV30 to TRBJ1-5; D is perhaps TRBD1 (5 bases). The CDR3 has 12 residues. Germline V gene lookup returns CDR1 GTSNPN and CDR2 SVGIG (reference sequence). The V end was cut by 3 bases, the J end by 5 bases, with 8 bases between. CDR3 amino acids: CAWRQGDQPQHF. CDR3 coding DNA: TGTGCCTGGAGGCAGGGCGATCAGCCCCAGCATTTT.

The chain couples TRBV6-5 to TRBJ2-7, with TRBD1 as a possible D gene (5 bases). The CDR3 totals 14 residues. Germline values: CDR1 MNHEY, CDR2 SVGAGI. Between the trimmed V and J ends, which lost 6 bases and 3 bases, there was a span of 15 bases. The CDR3 sequence is CASSLQGAHYEQYF. CDR3 nucleotide sequence: TGTGCCAGCAGCCTCCAAGGGGCCCACTACGAGCAGTACTTC.

J is TRBJ2-3 and V is TRBV7-9; 10 positions agree with TRBD1. Germline CDR1 reads SEHNR; CDR2 reads FQNEAQ (reference sequence). This CDR3 comprises 14 residues. V lost 3 bases to trimming and J lost 5 bases; unmatched junction nucleotides: 2. Written as DNA, the CDR3 is TGTGCCAGCAGCTTTGACAGGGGGCTAGATACGCAGTATTTT. This codes for CASSFDRGLDTQYF.

J is TRBJ2-1 and V is TRBV4-2; possible D gene TRBD1, 5 bases. The CDR3 is made up of 17 amino acids. V lost 0 bases and J 2 bases, leaving 14 bases between the germline ends. In germline, CDR1 is LGHNA, CDR2 YNFKEQ. The CDR3 is CASSQDQDTAAYNEQFF. The CDR3 nucleotides are TGTGCCAGCAGCCAAGATCAGGACACGGCAGCCTACAATGAGCAGTTCTTC.

This rearrangement joins TRBV6-5 to TRBJ1-1; TRBD1 matches at 8 bases. Germline V lookup: CDR1 MNHEY, CDR2 SVGAGI. The CDR3 length is 14 residues. Trimming removed 5 bases from V and 0 bases from J; junction bases left unmatched: 2. CDR3 sequence: CASSRDRLNTEAFF. The CDR3 DNA follows: TGTGCCAGCAGTCGGGACAGGTTGAACACTGAAGCTTTCTTT.